The 15 T cell receptor beta chains below come from one sample, sequenced in a study of T cells in localized non-small cell lung cancer (dated by TCRdb to the early 2020s). Receptors were amplified or captured by the immunoSEQ multiplex PCR assay. TCRdb provides this immuneACCESS table in a form limited to in-frame rearrangements. Some clones are lacking; in checked studies, under half of them reflect an unresolved V gene, and why the rest are absent is not known. The sample yields tens of thousands of clones; 86% were counted once. The biggest ten clones account for 15% to 20% of the sample. The material was peripheral blood, obtained before any cancer treatment. Every receptor here comes from a male donor at least 60 years old with stage III squamous cell lung carcinoma.

This chain joins TRBV5-1 and TRBJ2-2, with 7 positions matching TRBD2. CDR1 and CDR2 from the germline V gene are SGHRS and YFSETQ. The CDR3 runs 15 residues. V dropped 4 bases and J dropped 6; count of bases not matched to a gene: 9. CDR3 bases: TGCGCCAGCAGCCGGGGGGTGACTAGTCCCGGGGAGCTGTTTTTT. It encodes CASSRGVTSPGELFF.

The chain is built from TRBV5-1 and TRBJ1-3; D not resolved. The V gene's germline CDR1 is SGHRS and CDR2 YFSETQ. Trimming removed 0 bases at V and 8 bases at J, with 12 bases between. There are 14 residues in the CDR3. The CDR3 sequence: CASSLEGSEDTIYF. In DNA form, the CDR3 reads TGCGCCAGCAGCTTGGAGGGCTCGGAAGACACCATATATTTT. The full variable domain, rest sourced from reference TRBV5-1 and TRBJ1-3, is KAGVTQTPRYLIKTRGQQVTLSCSPISGHRSVSWYQQTPGQGLQFLFEYFSETQRNKGNFPGRFSGRQFSNSRSEMNVSTLELGDSALYLCASSLEGSEDTIYFGEGSWLTVV.

CDR3 loop: CASSRIAGPQETQYF. CDR3 in DNA: TGTGCCAGCAGCCGGATCGCGGGGCCCCAAGAGACCCAGTACTTC. The chain links TRBV7-2 to TRBJ2-5; D possibly corresponds to TRBD2 (6 bases). In germline, CDR1 is SGHTA, CDR2 FQGNSA. This CDR3 comprises 15 residues. V lost 5 bases to trimming and J lost 1 base, with 14 bases between them. Looking up the rest from reference TRBV7-2 and TRBJ2-5 gives the full variable domain: GAGVSQSPSNKVTEKGKDVELRCDPISGHTALYWYRQSLGQGLEFLIYFQGNSAPDKSGLPSDRFSAERTGGSVSTLTIQRTQQEDSAVYLCASSRIAGPQETQYFGPGTRLLVL.

This chain connects TRBV5-6 to TRBJ2-7, with 12 bases fitting TRBD1. V lost 1 base to trimming and J lost 7 bases; unmatched junction nucleotides: 15. CDR1 is SGHDT, CDR2 YYEEEE, per germline. CDR3 length: 18 amino acids. The CDR3: CASSLLRTSGTGGGEQYF. CDR3 in DNA: TGTGCCAGCAGCTTGCTTCGAACTTCCGGGACAGGGGGCGGAGAGCAGTACTTC.

The rearrangement uses TRBV4-1 and TRBJ2-1; 11 nucleotides align to TRBD2. The CDR3 loop spans 16 amino acids. J gave up 4 bases and V 0 bases, and 2 bases lay outside the gene matches. Germline V gene data show CDR1 as MGHRA and CDR2 as YSYEKL. This CDR3 reads CASSQDLAGGYNEQFF. The CDR3 bases are TGCGCCAGCAGCCAAGATCTAGCGGGGGGTTACAATGAGCAGTTCTTC.

V usage is TRBV6-1 and J usage is TRBJ1-1, with TRBD1 as a possible D gene (5 bases). Per germline, CDR1 MNHNS and CDR2 SASEGT. This CDR3 region has 15 residues. The ends were cut back, 0 bases at V and 3 bases at J, with 11 bases in the middle. CDR3 region: CASSEARPGDTEAFF. CDR3 nucleotides: TGTGCCAGCAGTGAAGCCAGACCGGGGGACACTGAAGCTTTCTTT.

DNA for the CDR3: TGTGCCACCGGGAAGGGACAGCTTAACTCCTACGAGCAGTACTTC. Translated, it gives CATGKGQLNSYEQYF. This chain connects TRBV15 to TRBJ2-7, with 7 bases lining up with TRBD1. The CDR3 covers 15 residues. V was clipped by 8 bases and J by 0 bases; unmatched bases: 10. Germline V gene data show CDR1 as LNHNV and CDR2 as YYDKDF (reference sequence). Using reference TRBV15 and TRBJ2-7 for the parts outside the CDR3, the full variable domain is DAMVIQNPRYQVTQFGKPVTLSCSQTLNHNVMYWYQQKSSQAPKLLFHYYDKDFNNEADTPDNFQSRRPNTSFCFLDIRSPGLGDTAMYLCATGKGQLNSYEQYFGPGTRLTVT.

This chain joins TRBV5-1 and TRBJ2-1; 7 bases align to TRBD2. Germline lookup yields CDR1 SGHRS and CDR2 YFSETQ. Trimming took 4 bases from V and 8 from J; bases not matched to a gene: 6. The CDR3 has 13 amino acids. The CDR3 spells CASSSGNPHEQFF. The CDR3 DNA reads TGCGCCAGCAGCAGCGGGAACCCCCATGAGCAGTTCTTC.

The chain has TRBV11-1 and TRBJ2-7; a weak D match, TRBD1 (6 bases). This CDR3 has 12 residues. Germline CDR1 is SGHAT and CDR2 is FQDESV (reference sequence). V lost 10 bases to trimming and J lost 5 bases, with 15 bases between them. The CDR3 protein is CAISGVGDEQYF. In nucleotides, the CDR3 is TGTGCCATCTCAGGGGTTGGCGACGAGCAGTACTTC.

This chain links TRBV29-1 with TRBJ2-3, with 9 bases aligning to TRBD1. Germline lookup yields CDR1 SQVTM and CDR2 ANQGSEA. CDR3 length: 14 residues. Germline trimming cut 7 bases from V and 7 bases from J; bases unmatched to any gene: 12. CDR3 residues: CSAPPRTGAHTQYF. DNA of the CDR3: TGCAGCGCCCCTCCAAGGACAGGGGCCCATACGCAGTATTTT.

The V gene is TRBV11-2, the J gene TRBJ1-2, with 11 bases matching TRBD1. The J segment lost 7 bases and the V segment lost 1 base, leaving 11 bases of the junction unmatched. CDR3 length equals 17 residues. The germline CDR1 and CDR2 sequences are SGHAT and FQNNGV. CDR3 protein: CASSLGRIGQGAFGYTF. CDR3 in DNA: TGTGCCAGCAGCTTAGGGCGGATTGGACAGGGGGCTTTTGGCTACACCTTC.

J is TRBJ2-1 and V is TRBV9; 10 nucleotides match TRBD1. Germline values: CDR1 SGDLS, CDR2 YYNGEE. V shed 4 bases, J shed 12 bases, and the junction held 16 bases outside the gene matches. This CDR3 contains 16 residues. CDR3 residues: CASSFELPGTGVAQFF. The CDR3, as DNA: TGTGCCAGCAGCTTCGAACTCCCCGGGACAGGGGTGGCGCAGTTCTTC.

This sequence joins TRBV29-1 and TRBJ2-7, with TRBD1 matching 8 bases. Trimming took 7 bases from V and 1 from J; bases not matched to a gene: 6. Germline-derived CDR1 and CDR2 are SQVTM and ANQGSEA. The CDR3 runs 13 residues. CDR3 in DNA: TGCAGCGCCGGGGACAGGCGATCCTACGAGCAGTACTTC. It codes for CSAGDRRSYEQYF.

The gene calls are TRBV19 and TRBJ2-4, with D perhaps being TRBD1 or TRBD2 (5 bases each). The germline V gene has CDR1 LNHDA and CDR2 SQIVND (reference sequence). The CDR3 runs 18 residues. Trimming took off 5 bases at V and 2 bases at J, with 22 bases between the two ends. The CDR3 nucleotides are TGTGCCAGTAGTTTGCCCCCGGGGCCGATAGTGACCAAAAACATTCAGTACTTC. The encoded protein is CASSLPPGPIVTKNIQYF. Based on the CDR3 plus reference TRBV19 and TRBJ2-4, the full variable domain is DGGITQSPKYLFRKEGQNVTLSCEQNLNHDAMYWYRQDPGQGLRLIYYSQIVNDFQKGDIAEGYSVSREKKESFPLTVTSAQKNPTAFYLCASSLPPGPIVTKNIQYFGAGTRLSVL.

The rearrangement joins TRBV5-1 to TRBJ1-1; no clear D. The CDR3 totals 14 residues. V dropped 0 bases and J dropped 4 bases, with 10 bases sitting between them. CDR1 SGHRS and CDR2 YFSETQ come from the germline V gene. In DNA, the CDR3 is TGCGCCAGCAGCTTGGGGGTAAAAGGCACTGAAGCTTTCTTT. Translated: CASSLGVKGTEAFF.